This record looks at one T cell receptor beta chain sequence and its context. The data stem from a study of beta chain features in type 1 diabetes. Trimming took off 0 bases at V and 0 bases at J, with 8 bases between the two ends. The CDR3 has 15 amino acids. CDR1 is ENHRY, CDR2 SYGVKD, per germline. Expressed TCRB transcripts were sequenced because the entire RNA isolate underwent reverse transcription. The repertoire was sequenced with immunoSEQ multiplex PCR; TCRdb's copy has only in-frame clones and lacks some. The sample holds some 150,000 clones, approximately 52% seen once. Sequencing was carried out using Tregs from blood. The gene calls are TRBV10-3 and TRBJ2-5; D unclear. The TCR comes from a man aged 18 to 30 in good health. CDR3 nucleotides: TGTGCCATCAGTGAGTCGCCGGCGGACCAAGAGACCCAGTACTTC. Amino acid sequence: CAISESPADQETQYF.